This is a list of T cell receptor beta chains from one sample in a study of cytomegalovirus exposure and HLA in healthy donors. Repertoires were generated with immunoSEQ multiplex PCR, while TCRdb's copy carries only in-frame clones and drops some. In the table there are 170,000 or so clones, approximately 80% of which are singletons. What was sequenced was PBMCs. Receptors originate from a man in his fifties or sixties in good health and CMV-seronegative. Both conserved end residues are part of each CDR3. D genes are given only for firm matches. The size entry is marked missing in some rows and otherwise reads once, few, many or a size class.

TRBV9,TRBJ2-7,.,TRBD2,CASSTGTKPLAGGREQYF,TGTGCCAGCAGCACCGGGACAAAACCTCTAGCGGGAGGTCGAGAGCAGTACTTC
TRBV19,TRBJ2-6,few,TRBD1,CASSSRDRDLTGANVLTF,TGTGCCAGTAGTAGCCGGGACAGGGATCTAACTGGGGCCAACGTCCTGACTTTC
TRBV28,TRBJ1-2,.,.,CASSPPQEGANYGYTF,TGTGCCAGCAGTCCTCCCCAGGAAGGGGCAAACTATGGCTACACCTTC
TRBV2,TRBJ2-5,.,TRBD2,CASSEWAGLAETQYF,TGTGCCAGCAGTGAATGGGCCGGACTAGCAGAGACCCAGTACTTC
TRBV18,TRBJ1-2,.,TRBD1,CASSPDRNYGYTF,TGTGCCAGCTCACCGGACAGGAACTATGGCTACACCTTC
TRBV4-1,TRBJ1-4,.,TRBD1,CASSPDGGQGLLLDEKLFF,TGCGCCAGCAGCCCGGACGGGGGACAGGGCCTCCTCTTGGATGAAAAACTGTTTTTT
TRBV19,TRBJ2-5,.,TRBD1,CASGGAGGIQETQYF,TGTGCCAGCGGGGGAGCAGGGGGCATTCAAGAGACCCAGTACTTC
TRBV5-1,TRBJ2-1,.,.,CASSLAQGNEQFF,TGCGCCAGCAGCTTGGCTCAGGGAAATGAGCAGTTCTTC
TRBV9,TRBJ2-3,.,.,CASSVTSTDTQYF,TGTGCCAGCAGCGTGACTAGCACAGATACGCAGTATTTT
TRBV6-1,TRBJ1-5,few,.,CASGSTASNQPQHF,TGTGCCAGCGGTTCGACAGCTAGCAATCAGCCCCAGCATTTT
TRBV18,TRBJ1-5,.,TRBD1,CASSPRQGGAYQPQHF,TGTGCCAGCTCACCGAGACAGGGCGGAGCCTATCAGCCCCAGCATTTT
TRBV9,TRBJ1-1,.,TRBD1,CASSVGTGGNTEAFF,TGTGCCAGCAGCGTAGGGACAGGGGGGAACACTGAAGCTTTCTTT
TRBV4-1,TRBJ2-3,.,TRBD2,CASSQEGAGGPADTQYF,TGCGCCAGCAGCCAAGAGGGGGCGGGAGGGCCAGCAGATACGCAGTATTTT
TRBV5-1,TRBJ1-5,.,TRBD1,CASSSDRGNQPQHF,TGCGCCAGCAGCTCGGACAGGGGTAATCAGCCCCAGCATTTT
TRBV10-2,TRBJ2-7,.,.,CASSESSRVGEQYF,TGCGCCAGCAGTGAATCCTCCAGGGTTGGCGAGCAGTACTTC
TRBV10-3,TRBJ2-7,few,.,CAISATDYEQYF,TGTGCCATCAGTGCGACAGACTACGAGCAGTACTTC
TRBV4-1,TRBJ2-5,.,.,CASSQVGIAPLRETQYF,TGCGCCAGCAGCCAAGTGGGAATAGCGCCCCTCCGGGAGACCCAGTACTTC
TRBV5-6,TRBJ2-1,once,.,CASSPEANVEQFF,TGTGCCAGCAGCCCGGAGGCCAATGTTGAGCAGTTCTTC
TRBV27,TRBJ1-5,.,.,CASGGRGNQPQHF,TGTGCCAGCGGAGGTCGGGGGAATCAGCCCCAGCATTTT
TRBV5-6,TRBJ2-2,.,TRBD1,CASRLGQDTGELFF,TGTGCCAGCAGACTCGGACAGGACACCGGGGAGCTGTTTTTT
TRBV4-1,TRBJ2-1,.,TRBD2,CASSQDSTSGSENEQFF,TGCGCCAGCAGCCAAGATAGTACTAGCGGGAGTGAAAATGAGCAGTTCTTC
TRBV19,TRBJ2-5,once,TRBD2,CASSILAGVQETQYF,TGTGCCAGTAGTATACTAGCGGGGGTTCAAGAGACCCAGTACTTC
TRBV5-1,TRBJ1-1,.,.,CASSAGTLNTEAFF,TGCGCCAGCAGCGCAGGGACATTGAACACTGAAGCTTTCTTT
TRBV5-1,TRBJ2-7,.,.,CASSGGSRGEQYF,TGCGCCAGCAGCGGTGGGTCCAGGGGCGAGCAGTACTTC
TRBV7-6,TRBJ2-7,.,TRBD1,CASSLEDRGYEQYF,TGTGCCAGCAGCTTGGAAGACAGGGGCTACGAGCAGTACTTC
TRBV19,TRBJ2-7,once,TRBD2,CASSTRTSGRTGEQYF,TGTGCCAGTAGTACTAGGACTAGCGGGCGGACAGGCGAGCAGTACTTC